These 12 T cell receptor beta chains were sequenced from one sample in a study of cytomegalovirus exposure and HLA in healthy donors. This PCR relied on a set of 60 Vbeta primers and 13 Jbeta primers. Measured with immunoSEQ multiplex PCR; TCRdb has only the in-frame clones, and not every one. The repertoire consists of about 130,000 clones, with 70% to 80% occurring once and the leading ten covering approximately 1.2%. The material sequenced was PBMCs. The receptors were sampled from a man between 50 and 59 years old in good health and CMV-seronegative.

The V and J genes are TRBV28 and TRBJ2-1, with TRBD2 matching over 9 bases. V gave up 6 bases and J gave up 5 bases; unmatched junction bases: 8. Germline CDR1 and CDR2: MDHEN and SYDVKM. This CDR3 is 15 amino acids long. CDR3 residues: CASRQAGGQNNEQFF. CDR3 nucleotide sequence: TGTGCCAGCAGGCAAGCGGGAGGTCAGAACAATGAGCAGTTCTTC.

On this clone itself: The junction and the germline gene differ at one end; a read error may be behind it. The chain employs TRBV2 and TRBJ1-5, with D perhaps matching TRBD1 (5 bases). CDR1 is SNHLY and CDR2 is FYNNEI in the germline V gene. The CDR3 length is 14 residues. This CDR3 is CASSDDSVNRPQHF. The CDR3 DNA is TGTGCCAGCAGTGACGACAGCGTCAATCGGCCCCAGCATTTT.

V is TRBV11-2 and J is TRBJ2-5; tentatively, D is TRBD2 (6 bases). The CDR3 runs to 17 residues. The germline V gene has CDR1 SGHAT and CDR2 FQNNGV. V was cut by 1 base and J by 0 bases, with 15 bases left in between. Here the CDR3 reads CASSLVWSGRYQETQYF. Here the CDR3 DNA reads TGTGCCAGCAGCTTAGTTTGGAGCGGGCGGTACCAAGAGACCCAGTACTTC.

This clone was seen only a few times. The chain employs TRBV11-2 and TRBJ2-7; 8 bases match TRBD1. The CDR3 spans 16 residues. Losses at the gene ends were 4 bases for V and 2 bases for J; bases not matched to a gene: 10. Germline CDR1 is SGHAT and CDR2 is FQNNGV. CDR3 sequence (DNA): TGTGCCAGCAGCTCCCTGAGGACAGGGAGTGCCTACGAGCAGTACTTC. Translation: CASSSLRTGSAYEQYF.

The chain joins TRBV29-1 to TRBJ2-3; 7 bases are shared with TRBD1. The CDR3 contains 14 residues. Per the germline V gene, CDR1 is SQVTM and CDR2 is ANQGSEA. Trimming cost V 5 bases and J 3 bases; bases outside gene matches: 8. The CDR3 here is CSVLDRARTDTQYF. Here the CDR3 DNA reads TGCAGCGTTCTAGACAGGGCGAGGACAGATACGCAGTATTTT.

The CDR3 DNA reads TGCAGCGTTGGGACTACCTCCTACAATGAGCAGTTCTTC. Residues: CSVGTTSYNEQFF. The chain recombines TRBV29-1 with TRBJ2-1, with a possible D match to TRBD2 (6 bases). Looked up from germline, CDR1 is SQVTM and CDR2 is ANQGSEA. The CDR3 spans 13 residues. Trimming cost V 4 bases and J 0 bases, with 7 bases left between them.

The CDR3 DNA follows: TGCGCCAGCAGCTGGCTGGGGGCCGGGACCGCGTTGAACACTGAAGCTTTCTTT. Its protein is CASSWLGAGTALNTEAFF. This chain links TRBV5-1 with TRBJ1-1, with D possibly TRBD1 on 6 matching bases. Germline loops: CDR1 SGHRS, CDR2 YFSETQ. V lost 3 bases and J 0 bases, leaving 21 bases between the germline ends. The CDR3 length is 18 residues.

The sample holds a few counts of this clone. This chain uses TRBV18 with TRBJ1-3; 8 bases agree with TRBD1. This CDR3 has 15 amino acids. Germline CDR1 reads KGHSH; CDR2 reads LQKENI. Unmatched junction bases numbered 3, after V lost 5 bases and J lost 0 bases. The CDR3 DNA reads as TGTGCCAGCTCATTAGACAGGGGCTCTGGAAACACCATATATTTT. Amino acid sequence: CASSLDRGSGNTIYF.

This clone was counted a single time. V and J are TRBV30 and TRBJ2-6, with 7 positions matching TRBD1. V trimming: 6 bases; J trimming: 4 bases; junction bases outside the gene matches: 18. The CDR3 spans 18 residues. CDR1 is GTSNPN and CDR2 is SVGIG in the germline V gene (reference sequence). Here the CDR3 DNA reads TGTGCCTGCAATGGGCGGAAGGGGGCACGGTTGGGGGCCAACGTCCTGACTTTC. Translating it yields CACNGRKGARLGANVLTF.

This clone was seen once. The rearrangement links TRBV5-1 to TRBJ1-2; 7 nucleotides match TRBD1. This CDR3 region has 16 residues. From germline, CDR1 is SGHRS and CDR2 YFSETQ. The J segment lost 1 base and the V segment lost 3 bases, leaving 9 bases of the junction unmatched. CDR3 in amino acids: CASSSYRDRNNYGYTF. The DNA of the CDR3 is TGCGCCAGCAGCTCTTACCGGGACAGAAATAACTATGGCTACACCTTC.

The chain combines TRBV27 with TRBJ2-7; TRBD2 matches at 12 bases. This CDR3 contains 19 residues. Germline CDR1 MNHEY, CDR2 SMNVEV (reference sequence). The trim removed 3 bases at V and 4 bases at J, leaving 16 bases unmatched. Here the CDR3 DNA reads TGTGCCAGCAGTTTCTACGGTCCGACTAGCGGGAGCGTCGGATACGAGCAGTACTTC. This gives the protein CASSFYGPTSGSVGYEQYF.

The chain combines TRBV27 with TRBJ2-5; 7 nucleotides agree with TRBD1. The V segment lost 10 bases and the J segment 2 bases; nucleotides outside the gene matches: 7. Germline V gene lookup returns CDR1 MNHEY and CDR2 SMNVEV (reference sequence). The CDR3 is 13 residues long. The CDR3 reads CATTTGPQETQYF. CDR3 DNA: TGTGCCACTACGACAGGGCCTCAAGAGACCCAGTACTTC.